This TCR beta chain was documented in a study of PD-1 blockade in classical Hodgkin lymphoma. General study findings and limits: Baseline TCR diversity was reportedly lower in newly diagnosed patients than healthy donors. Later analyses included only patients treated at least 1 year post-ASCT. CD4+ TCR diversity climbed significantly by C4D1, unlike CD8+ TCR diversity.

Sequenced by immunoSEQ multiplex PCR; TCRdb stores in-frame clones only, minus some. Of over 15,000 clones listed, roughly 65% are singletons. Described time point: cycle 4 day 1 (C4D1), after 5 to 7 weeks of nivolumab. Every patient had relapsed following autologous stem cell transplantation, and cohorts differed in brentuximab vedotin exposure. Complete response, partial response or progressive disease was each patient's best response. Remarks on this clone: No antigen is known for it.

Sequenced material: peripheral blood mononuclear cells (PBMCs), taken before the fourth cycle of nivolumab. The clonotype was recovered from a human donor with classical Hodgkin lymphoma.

CDR3 nucleotide sequence: TGTGCCAGTAGTATCGCTTCGGGGGCGAGGCAGCCCCAGCATTTT. It translates to CASSIASGARQPQHF. The chain couples TRBV19 to TRBJ1-5; tentative D call: TRBD1 (6 bases). Germline-derived CDR1 and CDR2 are LNHDA and SQIVND (reference sequence). V dropped 3 bases and J dropped 7 bases, with 16 bases sitting between them. This CDR3 contains 15 residues.